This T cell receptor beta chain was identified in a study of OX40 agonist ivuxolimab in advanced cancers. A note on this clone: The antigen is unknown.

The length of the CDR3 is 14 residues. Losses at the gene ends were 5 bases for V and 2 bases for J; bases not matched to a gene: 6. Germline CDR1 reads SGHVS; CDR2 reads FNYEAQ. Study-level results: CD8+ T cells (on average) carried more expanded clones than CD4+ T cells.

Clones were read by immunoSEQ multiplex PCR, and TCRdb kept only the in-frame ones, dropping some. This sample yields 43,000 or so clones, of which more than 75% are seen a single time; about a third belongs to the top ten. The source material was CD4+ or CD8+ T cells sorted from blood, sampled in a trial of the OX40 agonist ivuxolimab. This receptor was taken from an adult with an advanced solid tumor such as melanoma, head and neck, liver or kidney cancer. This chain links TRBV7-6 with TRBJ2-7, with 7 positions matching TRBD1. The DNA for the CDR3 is TGTGCCAGCAGCCCGAACAGGGGACCCTACGAGCAGTACTTC. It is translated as CASSPNRGPYEQYF.